The next 26 T cell receptor beta chains were all read from a single sample in a study of T cell responses to AZD1222 COVID-19 vaccine. Repertoires were generated with immunoSEQ multiplex PCR, while TCRdb's copy carries only in-frame clones and drops some. The sample carries about 110,000 clones, 65% to 85% recorded once. This specimen was peripheral blood, taken on day 0 of AZD1222 vaccination. These receptors were obtained from an adult in good health.

This rearrangement joins TRBV19 to TRBJ2-7; 12 bases map to TRBD2. The CDR3 runs 15 residues. Per the germline V gene, CDR1 is LNHDA and CDR2 is SQIVND (reference sequence). J lost 4 bases, V lost 4 bases, and 5 bases had no gene match. The CDR3: CASSSSGTSGYEQYF. The DNA for the CDR3 is TGTGCCAGTAGTAGCTCCGGGACTAGCGGGTACGAGCAGTACTTC.

This clone has a handful of counts. The V gene is TRBV30, the J gene TRBJ1-5, with D possibly TRBD1 on 6 matching bases. The V gene lost 1 base and the J gene lost 6 bases, with 16 bases spanning the gap. Per germline, CDR1 GTSNPN and CDR2 SVGIG (reference sequence). CDR3 length: 15 amino acids. The CDR3 sequence is CAWSAGVGVFQPQHF. For the CDR3, the DNA is TGTGCCTGGAGTGCAGGGGTGGGAGTCTTTCAGCCCCAGCATTTT.

This chain uses TRBV6-2 or TRBV6-3 with TRBJ2-3; D is unclear. In germline, CDR1 is MNHEY, CDR2 SVGEGT. There are 19 residues in the CDR3. V was shortened by 0 bases and J by 2 bases, with 21 bases between the two germline ends. The CDR3 region is CASSYSGYGTVLSTDTQYF. DNA of the CDR3: TGTGCCAGCAGTTACTCAGGCTACGGTACAGTATTATCCACAGATACGCAGTATTTT.

V is TRBV6-4 and J is TRBJ2-1; perhaps TRBD2 as D (7 bases). The CDR3 runs to 13 residues. CDR1 and CDR2 from the germline V gene are MRHNA and SNTAGT. Trimming stripped 8 bases from V and 5 bases from J, with 13 bases between. The CDR3 sequence: CASFRGAHNEQFF. The DNA for the CDR3 is TGTGCCAGCTTTCGGGGGGCCCACAATGAGCAGTTCTTC.

The chain employs TRBV27 and TRBJ2-1, with TRBD2 matching 9 bases. Germline V gives CDR1 MNHEY, CDR2 SMNVEV (reference sequence). The CDR3 extends over 16 amino acids. Losses at the gene ends were 6 bases for V and 9 bases for J; bases not matched to a gene: 15. This CDR3 reads CASRVGGGGRGAEQFF. The CDR3 nucleotides are TGTGCCAGCAGAGTGGGAGGTGGCGGGAGGGGGGCTGAGCAGTTCTTC.

J is TRBJ2-1 and V is TRBV7-2, with a tentative D call TRBD1 (6 bases). The V gene lost 4 bases and the J gene lost 13 bases, with 14 bases spanning the gap. The CDR3 totals 12 residues. The V gene's germline CDR1 is SGHTA and CDR2 FQGNSA. In nucleotides, the CDR3 is TGTGCCAGCAGCTCCGATCGGGACATACAGTTCTTC. The encoded protein is CASSSDRDIQFF.

V gene TRBV7-2 combines with J gene TRBJ1-5, with D uncertain. V was pared by 3 bases and J by 4 bases, with 7 bases between. Germline V CDR1 and CDR2: SGHTA, FQGNSA. This CDR3 has 13 amino acids. The CDR3 is CASSFPGNQPQHF. The CDR3 DNA sequence: TGTGCCAGCAGCTTCCCGGGGAATCAGCCCCAGCATTTT. The full variable domain, rest sourced from reference TRBV7-2 and TRBJ1-5, is GAGVSQSPSNKVTEKGKDVELRCDPISGHTALYWYRQSLGQGLEFLIYFQGNSAPDKSGLPSDRFSAERTGGSVSTLTIQRTQQEDSAVYLCASSFPGNQPQHFGDGTRLSIL.

This chain uses TRBV19 with TRBJ1-1, with 8 bases that match TRBD1. The CDR3 extends over 16 amino acids. The germline gives CDR1 LNHDA, CDR2 SQIVND (reference sequence). The V segment lost 2 bases and the J segment 4 bases; nucleotides outside the gene matches: 9. The CDR3 region is CASSIPLGQGRTEAFF. The CDR3 nucleotides read TGTGCCAGTAGTATACCCCTTGGACAGGGCCGCACTGAAGCTTTCTTT.

The J gene is TRBJ1-5, the V gene TRBV6-1; no definite D call. This CDR3 spans 13 amino acids. Trimming shortened V by 2 bases and J by 7 bases, and 9 bases separated the two germline ends. CDR1 and CDR2 from the germline V gene are MNHNS and SASEGT. In nucleotides, the CDR3 is TGTGCCAGCAGTGAACCCGTGATCCAGCCCCAGCATTTT. Its translation: CASSEPVIQPQHF.

V and J are TRBV28 and TRBJ2-1; D is possibly TRBD2 (5 bases). Trimming pared 6 bases from V and 1 base from J, leaving 10 bases between. Germline CDR1 and CDR2: MDHEN and SYDVKM. The CDR3 is 14 amino acids. DNA of the CDR3: TGTGCCAGCAGACCAGGAGGTTCCTACAATGAGCAGTTCTTC. It specifies CASRPGGSYNEQFF. The whole variable domain, remainder taken from reference TRBV28 and TRBJ2-1, is DVKVTQSSRYLVKRTGEKVFLECVQDMDHENMFWYRQDPGLGLRLIYFSYDVKMKEKGDIPEGYSVSREKKERFSLILESASTNQTSMYLCASRPGGSYNEQFFGPGTRLTVL.

This clone has only a few counts. The J gene is TRBJ1-1, the V gene TRBV16, with 7 positions matching TRBD1. V shed 4 bases and J 3 bases; nucleotides not matched to a gene: 8. This CDR3 is built from 15 residues. Germline-derived CDR1 and CDR2 are KGHSY and FQNENV. Written as DNA, the CDR3 is TGTGCCAGCAGCCTATCGACAGGGTCGGACACTGAAGCTTTCTTT. Its translation is CASSLSTGSDTEAFF.

This clone was picked up a small number of times. The rearrangement uses TRBV27 and TRBJ2-7; D is possibly TRBD1 (6 bases). The CDR3 totals 14 residues. V was clipped by 5 bases and J by 3 bases, with 14 bases between them. CDR1 and CDR2 from the germline V gene are MNHEY and SMNVEV (reference sequence). The CDR3 spells CASSAPGVGYEQYF. The CDR3 nucleotides read TGTGCCAGCAGTGCCCCAGGGGTGGGCTACGAGCAGTACTTC.

CDR3 residues: CASSLTSGSTDTQYF. The CDR3, as DNA: TGTGCCAGCTCACTCACTAGCGGGAGCACAGATACGCAGTATTTT. The rearrangement links TRBV18 to TRBJ2-3, with 9 nucleotides matching TRBD2. Germline V lookup: CDR1 KGHSH, CDR2 LQKENI. This CDR3 is 15 amino acids long. Losses at the gene ends were 4 bases for V and 0 bases for J; bases not matched to a gene: 2. The variable domain in full, with the rest retrieved from reference TRBV18 and TRBJ2-3, is NAGVMQNPRHLVRRRGQEARLRCSPMKGHSHVYWYRQLPEEGLKFMVYLQKENIIDESGMPKERFSAEFPKEGPSILRIQQVVRGDSAAYFCASSLTSGSTDTQYFGPGTRLTVL.

The rearrangement uses TRBV3-1 (or the pseudogene TRBV3-2) and TRBJ1-2; TRBD1 aligns across 7 bases. V shed 10 bases, J shed 7 bases, and the junction held 15 bases outside the gene matches. The CDR3 contains 14 residues. From germline, CDR1 is LGHDT and CDR2 YNNKEL (reference sequence). The chain's CDR3 is CATTTHDRVGGYTF. CDR3 DNA: TGTGCCACCACCACACACGACAGGGTGGGTGGCTACACCTTC.

This clone was recorded at least ten times. This rearrangement joins TRBV2 to TRBJ1-5; D is uncertain. CDR3 size: 14 residues. CDR1 is SNHLY, CDR2 FYNNEI, per germline. Trimming cost V 4 bases and J 4 bases, with 11 bases left between them. The CDR3 sequence is CASSVGRRNQPQHF. The CDR3 coding sequence is TGTGCCAGCAGTGTGGGGAGGAGAAATCAGCCCCAGCATTTT. The full variable domain, with the rest looked up from reference TRBV2 and TRBJ1-5, is EPEVTQTPSHQVTQMGQEVILRCVPISNHLYFYWYRQILGQKVEFLVSFYNNEISEKSEIFDDQFSVERPDGSNFTLKIRSTKLEDSAMYFCASSVGRRNQPQHFGDGTRLSIL.

The chain combines TRBV4-1 with TRBJ2-3; the match to TRBD1 covers 9 bases. This CDR3 contains 18 residues. V shed 0 bases and J 8 bases; nucleotides not matched to a gene: 15. CDR1 is MGHRA and CDR2 is YSYEKL in the germline V gene. CDR3 sequence: CASSQEGTGTDSQSTQYF. DNA for the CDR3: TGCGCCAGCAGCCAAGAGGGGACAGGGACCGACTCCCAAAGTACGCAGTATTTT.

This clone has a single count. V gene TRBV4-3 combines with J gene TRBJ1-3; possibly TRBD1 for D (6 bases). Between the trimmed V and J ends, which lost 0 bases and 8 bases, there was a span of 11 bases. The CDR3 contains 14 residues. Germline V gives CDR1 LGHNA, CDR2 YSLEER. CDR3 in amino acids: CASSQDGTRDTIYF. The CDR3 bases are TGCGCCAGCAGCCAAGATGGGACACGGGACACCATATATTTT.

J is TRBJ2-5 and V is TRBV14, with TRBD2 identical over 9 bases. Germline CDR1 reads SGHDN; CDR2 reads FVKESK. The CDR3 is 17 residues long. V lost 1 base and J lost 4; bases outside the gene matches: 10. The CDR3 spells CASSQAGALAGRETQYF. The CDR3 DNA follows: TGTGCCAGCAGCCAAGCCGGAGCTCTAGCGGGAAGAGAGACCCAGTACTTC.

The chain carries TRBV7-7 and TRBJ2-7; possible D gene TRBD1, 5 bases. The CDR3 extends over 14 amino acids. Germline V gene data show CDR1 as SSHAT and CDR2 as FNYEAQ (reference sequence). Trimming shortened V by 6 bases and J by 6 bases, and 18 bases separated the two germline ends. CDR3 nucleotide sequence: TGTGCCAGCAGTGTGCAGACCAGGGCTGCCGAGCAGTACTTC. Protein sequence: CASSVQTRAAEQYF.

This clone was counted once. CDR3 DNA: TGTGCCAGCAGCCTCAACCGGGACAGGGGTTTCGCTGAAGCTTTCTTT. Translation gives CASSLNRDRGFAEAFF. The rearrangement uses TRBV5-4 and TRBJ1-1; 10 bases line up with TRBD1. After removal of 4 bases from V and 6 bases from J, the junction contained 12 bases not matched to a gene. The CDR3 totals 16 residues. Germline CDR1 is SGHNT and CDR2 is YYREEE (reference sequence).

The chain is built from TRBV18 and TRBJ1-4; maybe TRBD1 (6 bases). The V gene lost 3 bases and the J gene lost 3 bases, with 20 bases spanning the gap. This CDR3 region has 18 residues. Germline-derived CDR1 and CDR2 are KGHSH and LQKENI. In nucleotides, the CDR3 is TGTGCCAGCTCACCCTACATCGGGGGCGCGGCGTCTAATGAAAAACTGTTTTTT. It translates to CASSPYIGGAASNEKLFF.

DNA for the CDR3: TGTGCCAGCAGCGTAGGGGGGTCTAGCGGGACGAATGAGCAGTTCTTC. It specifies CASSVGGSSGTNEQFF. The rearrangement uses TRBV9 and TRBJ2-1, with 9 nucleotides matching TRBD2. Trimming took 0 bases from V and 7 from J; bases not matched to a gene: 8. The germline gives CDR1 SGDLS, CDR2 YYNGEE. The length of the CDR3 is 16 residues.

J is TRBJ2-3 and V is TRBV7-3; TRBD2 is a possible D gene (6 bases). V dropped 6 bases and J dropped 0 bases, with 16 bases sitting between them. The CDR3 totals 16 residues. Germline values: CDR1 SGHTA, CDR2 FQGTGA. The CDR3 spells CASSWTGRGSTDTQYF. The DNA for the CDR3 is TGTGCCAGCAGTTGGACCGGGCGGGGAAGCACAGATACGCAGTATTTT.

The chain links TRBV12-2 to TRBJ1-1. TRBV12-2 is labeled a pseudogene. The CDR3 contains 15 residues. CDR3 loop: CASRLAVFMNTEAFF. The CDR3 DNA is TGTGCAAGTCGCTTAGCGGTATTCATGAACACTGAAGCTTTCTTT.

The genes are TRBV4-3 and TRBJ1-1; no firm D call. The CDR3 covers 15 residues. V lost 0 bases, J lost 4 bases, and 12 bases lay in between. CDR1 is LGHNA and CDR2 is YSLEER in the germline V gene. The CDR3 loop is CASSQDSVFGTEAFF. The CDR3 DNA reads TGCGCCAGCAGCCAAGATTCCGTGTTCGGCACTGAAGCTTTCTTT.

The DNA for the CDR3 is TGTGCCAGCAGCCGAAGTGGCGGGAGCTCCTACGAGCAGTACTTC. Protein sequence: CASSRSGGSSYEQYF. This rearrangement joins TRBV7-9 to TRBJ2-7; 7 bases are shared with TRBD2. This CDR3 has 15 amino acids. J gave up 0 bases and V 5 bases, and 7 bases lay outside the gene matches. Germline CDR1 SEHNR, CDR2 FQNEAQ (reference sequence).